Below, 29 T cell receptor beta chains from the same sample are listed, as sequenced in a study of chemoradiotherapy in HPV16-positive cancers. TCRdb keeps only in-frame clones here, not all; method: immunoSEQ multiplex PCR. The table records about 35,000 clones, about 82% of them present only once. The sample was blood, taken from a patient who underwent chemoradiotherapy. The source is a human donor with HPV-associated anogenital cancer.

The V and J genes are TRBV4-2 and TRBJ1-5, with a tentative D call TRBD1 (5 bases). The V and J ends lost 0 bases and 4 bases respectively, with 10 bases between them. The CDR3 spans 15 residues. Germline CDR1 and CDR2: LGHNA and YNFKEQ. CDR3 loop: CASSQEMGLNQPQHF. The CDR3 DNA sequence: TGTGCCAGCAGCCAAGAGATGGGGCTAAATCAGCCCCAGCATTTT.

The chain employs TRBV5-6 and TRBJ2-7, with D perhaps matching TRBD1 or TRBD2 (6 bases each). Trimming took off 5 bases at V and 0 bases at J, with 12 bases between the two ends. CDR1 is SGHDT, CDR2 YYEEEE, per germline. The CDR3 sequence is 14 residues long. CDR3 loop: CASRMEGGSYEQYF. In DNA form, the CDR3 reads TGTGCCAGCAGGATGGAGGGGGGCTCCTACGAGCAGTACTTC.

This clone has just a few counts. The chain employs TRBV30 and TRBJ1-5, with a possible D match to TRBD1 (5 bases). Germline V lookup: CDR1 GTSNPN, CDR2 SVGIG (reference sequence). Trimming removed 2 bases from V and 0 bases from J, with 11 bases in between. The CDR3 length is 15 residues. CDR3 sequence reads: CAWSRGVFSNQPQHF. The CDR3 DNA is TGTGCCTGGAGTAGAGGGGTTTTTAGCAATCAGCCCCAGCATTTT.

This clone came up a few times. The chain recombines TRBV30 with TRBJ1-1; D is ambiguous. CDR1 and CDR2 (germline): GTSNPN, SVGIG (reference sequence). CDR3 length: 11 amino acids. V lost 6 bases, J lost 3 bases, and 8 bases lay in between. The CDR3 bases are TGTGCCTGCAAAGCGGACACTGAAGCTTTCTTT. This gives the protein CACKADTEAFF. The whole variable domain, remainder taken from reference TRBV30 and TRBJ1-1, is SQTIHQWPATLVQPVGSPLSLECTVEGTSNPNLYWYRQAAGRGLQLLFYSVGIGQISSEVPQNLSASRPQDRQFILSSKKLLLSDSGFYLCACKADTEAFFGQGTRLTVV.

CDR3 protein: CASSQDSGAIEAFF. In DNA, the CDR3 is TGCGCCAGCAGCCAAGATTCCGGGGCCATTGAAGCTTTCTTT. The chain uses TRBV4-3 and TRBJ1-1; tentatively, D is TRBD1 (5 bases). V was cut by 0 bases and J by 7 bases, with 12 bases left in between. Germline lookup yields CDR1 LGHNA and CDR2 YSLEER. The CDR3 has 14 residues.

The V and J genes are TRBV7-6 and TRBJ2-4; TRBD2 agrees at 12 bases. Germline trimming cut 4 bases from V and 9 bases from J; bases unmatched to any gene: 4. This CDR3 contains 14 residues. CDR1 is SGHVS, CDR2 FNYEAQ, per germline. The CDR3, as DNA: TGTGCCAGCAGCTCCGGGACTAGCGGGTCCATTCAGTACTTC. It codes for CASSSGTSGSIQYF.

The chain has TRBV11-1 and TRBJ2-5; 10 bases fit TRBD1. Germline CDR1 reads SGHAT; CDR2 reads FQDESV (reference sequence). This CDR3 comprises 15 residues. Germline trimming cut 0 bases from V and 5 bases from J; bases unmatched to any gene: 3. CDR3 DNA: TGTGCCAGCAGCTTAGCCGGGACAGGGGTGGAGACCCAGTACTTC. Translated: CASSLAGTGVETQYF.

V gene TRBV7-6 combines with J gene TRBJ2-6; D unclear. Germline assignment: CDR1 SGHVS and CDR2 FNYEAQ. The CDR3 sequence is 16 residues long. The V gene lost 2 bases and the J gene lost 0 bases, with 8 bases spanning the gap. In DNA, the CDR3 is TGTGCCAGCAGCTTAACGATACGCTCTGGGGCCAACGTCCTGACTTTC. Its protein product is CASSLTIRSGANVLTF. The full variable domain, in which reference TRBV7-6 and TRBJ2-6 provide the parts outside the CDR3, is GAGVSQSPRYKVTKRGQDVALRCDPISGHVSLYWYRQALGQGPEFLTYFNYEAQQDKSGLPNDRFSAERPEGSISTLTIQRTEQRDSAMYRCASSLTIRSGANVLTFGAGSRLTVL.

The V and J genes are TRBV5-1 and TRBJ1-1; possibly TRBD1 for D (6 bases). The CDR3 length is 15 residues. Between the trimmed V and J ends, which lost 4 bases and 1 base, there was a span of 14 bases. Per the germline V gene, CDR1 is SGHRS and CDR2 is YFSETQ. CDR3 protein: CASSPSTGENTEAFF. The CDR3 DNA reads TGCGCCAGCAGCCCATCGACAGGAGAGAACACTGAAGCTTTCTTT. The entire variable domain, with the rest obtained from reference TRBV5-1 and TRBJ1-1, is as follows: KAGVTQTPRYLIKTRGQQVTLSCSPISGHRSVSWYQQTPGQGLQFLFEYFSETQRNKGNFPGRFSGRQFSNSRSEMNVSTLELGDSALYLCASSPSTGENTEAFFGQGTRLTVV.

The chain couples TRBV2 to TRBJ2-2; no firm D call. This CDR3 contains 14 residues. Trimming removed 8 bases from V and 6 bases from J, with 16 bases in between. Germline V gives CDR1 SNHLY, CDR2 FYNNEI. Written as DNA, the CDR3 is TGTGCCAGCGCCTACGTCGGCGGTGCCGGGGAGCTGTTTTTT. It specifies CASAYVGGAGELFF. The variable domain in full, completed from reference TRBV2 and TRBJ2-2, reads EPEVTQTPSHQVTQMGQEVILRCVPISNHLYFYWYRQILGQKVEFLVSFYNNEISEKSEIFDDQFSVERPDGSNFTLKIRSTKLEDSAMYFCASAYVGGAGELFFGEGSRLTVL.

Only a few counts were recorded for this clone. The chain employs TRBV30 and TRBJ1-1; 8 bases line up with TRBD1. Trimming at V came to 4 bases and at J to 4 bases, leaving 8 bases not matched to a gene. The CDR3 extends over 14 amino acids. From germline, CDR1 is GTSNPN and CDR2 SVGIG (reference sequence). The CDR3 region is CAWNEDRVGTEAFF. The DNA for the CDR3 is TGTGCCTGGAATGAGGACAGGGTGGGCACTGAAGCTTTCTTT.

This CDR3 reads CASSQEGGRGEKLFF. Here the CDR3 DNA reads TGCGCCAGCAGCCAAGAGGGGGGGAGGGGGGAAAAACTGTTTTTT. This chain joins TRBV4-3 and TRBJ1-4; maybe TRBD1 (6 bases). The germline V gene encodes CDR1 LGHNA and CDR2 YSLEER. This CDR3 is built from 15 residues. The V and J ends lost 0 bases and 8 bases respectively, with 13 bases between them.

The V gene is TRBV6-5, the J gene TRBJ2-7, with D perhaps TRBD1 or TRBD2 (5 bases each). Trimming stripped 6 bases from V and 3 bases from J, with 15 bases between. CDR1 and CDR2 (germline): MNHEY, SVGAGI. This CDR3 contains 14 residues. The CDR3 here is CASSSGDGVYEQYF. CDR3 DNA sequence: TGTGCCAGCAGCTCCGGGGACGGAGTCTACGAGCAGTACTTC.

CDR3 protein: CASSLTNRGFDTQYF. The CDR3 DNA reads as TGTGCCAGCAGCTTAACGAACAGGGGATTCGATACGCAGTATTTT. The genes are TRBV11-1 and TRBJ2-3, with 7 bases aligning to TRBD1. V was clipped by 2 bases and J by 6 bases; unmatched bases: 8. This CDR3 has 15 amino acids. CDR1 and CDR2 from the germline V gene are SGHAT and FQDESV (reference sequence).

CDR3 sequence (DNA): TGCGCCAGCAGTCCGGGACTGGAAATGGCTAATGAAAAACTGTTTTTT. Amino acids: CASSPGLEMANEKLFF. The V and J genes are TRBV5-1 and TRBJ1-4; D might be TRBD1 (5 bases). V shed 5 bases and J shed 3 bases, with 17 bases lying between them. CDR3 length equals 16 residues. Germline CDR1 SGHRS, CDR2 YFSETQ.

The rearrangement links TRBV19 to TRBJ2-3; tentatively, D is TRBD2 (5 bases). The CDR3 totals 15 residues. Germline V gene lookup returns CDR1 LNHDA and CDR2 SQIVND (reference sequence). Trimming removed 4 bases at V and 2 bases at J, with 13 bases between. CDR3 bases: TGTGCCAGTAGTACAAGTACCGGGGACACAGATACGCAGTATTTT. Translating it yields CASSTSTGDTDTQYF.

The chain links TRBV18 to TRBJ2-1; D tentatively reads TRBD1 or TRBD2 (5 bases each). The V gene lost 3 bases and the J gene lost 10 bases, with 19 bases spanning the gap. CDR1 KGHSH and CDR2 LQKENI come from the germline V gene. The CDR3 extends over 15 amino acids. The CDR3: CASSPLSGPSQEQFF. In DNA form, the CDR3 reads TGTGCCAGCTCACCTCTCTCGGGACCCTCACAGGAGCAGTTCTTC.

The CDR3 DNA reads as TGTGCCAGCAGCGTAGAGGCGGGGGGGGGCACAGATACGCAGTATTTT. It translates to CASSVEAGGGTDTQYF. This sequence joins TRBV9 and TRBJ2-3; 9 nucleotides line up with TRBD2. CDR3 length: 16 residues. V trimming: 0 bases; J trimming: 1 base; junction bases outside the gene matches: 3. Per germline, CDR1 SGDLS and CDR2 YYNGEE.

The gene calls are TRBV10-3 and TRBJ1-1; D is undetermined. This CDR3 is 14 amino acids long. Germline V gives CDR1 ENHRY, CDR2 SYGVKD. V was pared by 3 bases and J by 2 bases, with 10 bases between. Here the CDR3 DNA reads TGTGCCATCAGTGAAAGGCAGTTAAACACTGAAGCTTTCTTT. This gives the protein CAISERQLNTEAFF.

The rearrangement joins TRBV5-4 to TRBJ1-6; 7 bases agree with TRBD1. The CDR3 has 17 residues. Trimming took 4 bases from V and 4 from J; bases not matched to a gene: 11. Germline V gene data show CDR1 as SGHNT and CDR2 as YYREEE (reference sequence). CDR3 residues: CASSPNTGTDYNSPLHF. The DNA for the CDR3 is TGTGCCAGCAGCCCCAACACCGGGACAGATTATAATTCACCCCTCCACTTT.

This clone was detected once. The chain is built from TRBV4-3 and TRBJ1-1, with TRBD1 matching over 9 bases. From germline, CDR1 is LGHNA and CDR2 YSLEER. V shed 4 bases, J shed 3 bases, and the junction held 0 bases outside the gene matches. This CDR3 contains 13 residues. CDR3 in amino acids: CASSRDRDTEAFF. CDR3 DNA: TGCGCCAGCAGCCGGGACAGGGACACTGAAGCTTTCTTT.

This sequence joins TRBV11-1 and TRBJ2-5; 7 bases agree with TRBD1. J gave up 0 bases and V 0 bases, and 4 bases lay outside the gene matches. The CDR3 extends over 16 amino acids. Germline CDR1 and CDR2: SGHAT and FQDESV (reference sequence). Here the CDR3 DNA reads TGTGCCAGCAGCTTAGCTCTCCAGGGGGACCAAGAGACCCAGTACTTC. Translating gives CASSLALQGDQETQYF.

The chain couples TRBV6-5 to TRBJ1-5; no clear D. Germline loops: CDR1 MNHEY, CDR2 SVGAGI. The CDR3 is 13 amino acids. Trimming took 0 bases from V and 7 from J, leaving 7 bases between them. CDR3 in DNA: TGTGCCAGCAGTTACTCGAGTAGGCAGCCCCAGCATTTT. It encodes CASSYSSRQPQHF.

The chain carries TRBV6-5 and TRBJ1-6, with D possibly matching TRBD1 (5 bases). The CDR3 totals 14 residues. The germline V and J ends were trimmed by 5 bases and 0 bases, with 5 bases remaining between them. Germline CDR1 and CDR2: MNHEY and SVGAGI. The CDR3 is CASSTGSYNSPLHF. In DNA, the CDR3 is TGTGCCAGCAGTACAGGCTCCTATAATTCACCCCTCCACTTT.

This chain links TRBV19 with TRBJ1-1; possible D gene TRBD1, 5 bases. V was cut by 0 bases and J by 1 base, with 9 bases left in between. There are 15 residues in the CDR3. Germline assignment: CDR1 LNHDA and CDR2 SQIVND (reference sequence). As DNA, the CDR3 is TGTGCCAGTAGTATAGATGGTCAGGGGAACACTGAAGCTTTCTTT. Protein sequence: CASSIDGQGNTEAFF.

CDR3 protein: CASSFIDGGDTQYF. CDR3 in DNA: TGCGCCAGCAGCTTCATCGACGGGGGAGATACGCAGTATTTT. The chain couples TRBV5-1 to TRBJ2-3, with D possibly being TRBD2 (6 bases). The V gene's germline CDR1 is SGHRS and CDR2 YFSETQ. The V end was cut by 2 bases, the J end by 5 bases, with 12 bases between. The CDR3 is 14 residues long.

This chain links TRBV18 with TRBJ1-1; 9 nucleotides align to TRBD1. The V segment lost 2 bases and the J segment 0 bases; nucleotides outside the gene matches: 10. CDR1 and CDR2 from the germline V gene are KGHSH and LQKENI. This CDR3 is 18 amino acids long. The CDR3 DNA sequence: TGTGCCAGCTCACCAATAAGGACAGGGGACTTGGTGAACACTGAAGCTTTCTTT. Translating it yields CASSPIRTGDLVNTEAFF.

This clone has only a few counts. V usage is TRBV5-4 and J usage is TRBJ1-5, with 8 bases matching TRBD1. Germline V gene data show CDR1 as SGHNT and CDR2 as YYREEE (reference sequence). J gave up 4 bases and V 4 bases, and 10 bases lay outside the gene matches. This CDR3 contains 16 residues. As DNA, the CDR3 is TGTGCCAGCAGCGACTTTGGACAGGGCCAAAATCAGCCCCAGCATTTT. Translated, it gives CASSDFGQGQNQPQHF.

This chain connects TRBV7-9 to TRBJ2-7; 9 bases fit TRBD1. The CDR3 consists of 16 residues. Germline values: CDR1 SEHNR, CDR2 FQNEAQ (reference sequence). Germline trimming cut 6 bases from V and 3 bases from J; bases unmatched to any gene: 12. The CDR3 is CASSASPGTGHYEQYF. For the CDR3, the DNA is TGTGCCAGCAGTGCCAGCCCCGGGACAGGGCACTACGAGCAGTACTTC.